Below, 18 T cell receptor beta chains from the same sample are listed, as sequenced in a study of blood T cell repertoires in COVID-19. The method was immunoSEQ multiplex PCR; TCRdb's version includes in-frame clones alone and lacks a portion of them. Found here are more than 95,000 clones, about 91% of them singletons; the top ten hold roughly 5.6%. Sample: peripheral blood. The source of these receptors is a human donor in a cohort sampled during active COVID-19.

This clone was counted only a few times. The genes are TRBV30 and TRBJ2-1; TRBD2 agrees at 10 bases. Losses at the gene ends were 0 bases for V and 6 bases for J; bases not matched to a gene: 5. Germline values: CDR1 GTSNPN, CDR2 SVGIG (reference sequence). The CDR3 runs 15 residues. DNA of the CDR3: TGTGCCTGGAGTGTGGGTAGCGGGAGGATCAATGAGCAGTTCTTC. Protein: CAWSVGSGRINEQFF. The full variable domain, its missing parts supplied by reference TRBV30 and TRBJ2-1, is SQTIHQWPATLVQPVGSPLSLECTVEGTSNPNLYWYRQAAGRGLQLLFYSVGIGQISSEVPQNLSASRPQDRQFILSSKKLLLSDSGFYLCAWSVGSGRINEQFFGPGTRLTVL.

In its sample, this clone was seen a few times. The rearrangement uses TRBV19 and TRBJ1-1, with 11 bases that match TRBD1. Germline V gene lookup returns CDR1 LNHDA and CDR2 SQIVND (reference sequence). CDR3 size: 13 residues. Trimming cost V 5 bases and J 5 bases; bases outside gene matches: 1. CDR3 DNA sequence: TGTGCCAGTAGTGGGACAGGGGGTACTGAAGCTTTCTTT. Its protein is CASSGTGGTEAFF.

The chain recombines TRBV5-4 with TRBJ2-7, with 10 bases fitting TRBD1. The junction had 2 bases not matched to a gene; V was cut back by 2 bases and J by 3 bases. Germline V gene data show CDR1 as SGHNT and CDR2 as YYREEE (reference sequence). The CDR3 has 14 residues. The CDR3 spells CASSLRDRGYEQYF. The CDR3 region has the DNA TGTGCCAGCAGCTTACGGGACAGGGGCTACGAGCAGTACTTC.

J is TRBJ2-3 and V is TRBV29-1; 8 bases map to TRBD1. V lost 0 bases, J lost 2 bases, and 16 bases stayed unmatched. This CDR3 spans 19 amino acids. Germline CDR1 reads SQVTM; CDR2 reads ANQGSEA. CDR3 protein: CSVEDLRVGPGGFTDTQYF. The CDR3 bases are TGCAGCGTTGAAGATCTGAGAGTGGGGCCAGGGGGCTTCACAGATACGCAGTATTTT.

J is TRBJ1-2 and V is TRBV29-1; TRBD1 aligns across 11 bases. From germline, CDR1 is SQVTM and CDR2 ANQGSEA. The CDR3 runs to 11 residues. Trimming cost V 4 bases and J 8 bases; bases outside gene matches: 0. The CDR3 here is CSVGTGGGYTF. The CDR3 bases are TGCAGCGTTGGGACAGGGGGCGGCTACACCTTC.

This rearrangement joins TRBV6-5 to TRBJ2-7; 10 nucleotides agree with TRBD2. Germline V gives CDR1 MNHEY, CDR2 SVGAGI. The V segment lost 6 bases and the J segment 0 bases; nucleotides outside the gene matches: 5. This CDR3 has 15 residues. CDR3 loop: CASSKREGLSYEQYF. CDR3 in DNA: TGTGCCAGCAGCAAGCGGGAGGGCCTCTCCTACGAGCAGTACTTC.

This chain's CDR3 is CASSHPGQASHTEIDTQYF. DNA of the CDR3: TGTGCCAGCAGCCACCCGGGACAGGCTTCACACACTGAAATTGATACGCAGTATTTT. The gene calls are TRBV4-2 and TRBJ2-3; 8 bases are a match to TRBD1. The V segment lost 3 bases and the J segment 6 bases; nucleotides outside the gene matches: 20. CDR1 is LGHNA and CDR2 is YNFKEQ in the germline V gene. This CDR3 has 19 amino acids.

The gene calls are TRBV4-1 and TRBJ2-1, with D possibly matching TRBD2 (7 bases). This CDR3 spans 14 amino acids. V was cut by 5 bases and J by 7 bases, with 15 bases left in between. The germline V gene encodes CDR1 MGHRA and CDR2 YSYEKL. The chain's CDR3 is CASSLGGAGNEQFF. The CDR3 DNA reads as TGCGCCAGCAGCTTAGGGGGGGCCGGGAATGAGCAGTTCTTC.

V usage is TRBV15 and J usage is TRBJ1-1, with D perhaps TRBD1 (5 bases). Germline loops: CDR1 LNHNV, CDR2 YYDKDF (reference sequence). CDR3 size: 14 residues. Deletions cut 8 bases from V and 0 bases from J, with 13 bases between. The CDR3 DNA is TGTGCCACCTCCTCACGGGGGATGAACACTGAAGCTTTCTTT. Translation: CATSSRGMNTEAFF.

V is TRBV9 and J is TRBJ2-7, with TRBD1 identical over 7 bases. Losses at the gene ends were 3 bases for V and 6 bases for J; bases not matched to a gene: 3. Germline-derived CDR1 and CDR2 are SGDLS and YYNGEE. The CDR3 length is 12 residues. CDR3 coding DNA: TGTGCCAGCAGCGGGACAGGCGCCGAGCAGTACTTC. Translation: CASSGTGAEQYF.

The chain employs TRBV6-5 and TRBJ2-1, with a tentative D call TRBD2 (5 bases). In germline, CDR1 is MNHEY, CDR2 SVGAGI. The V end was cut by 2 bases, the J end by 0 bases, with 8 bases between. The CDR3 is 15 amino acids. DNA for the CDR3: TGTGCCAGCAGTTACCCGGGAAGCTCCTACAATGAGCAGTTCTTC. It yields the protein CASSYPGSSYNEQFF.

The chain links TRBV7-2 to TRBJ2-3; no clear D. V was trimmed by 5 bases and J by 6 bases, leaving 9 bases between them. This CDR3 has 12 residues. Germline V gene sequence: CDR1 SGHTA, CDR2 FQGNSA. DNA of the CDR3: TGTGCCAGCAGCAATAGATGGGATACGCAGTATTTT. This codes for CASSNRWDTQYF.

V usage is TRBV7-8 and J usage is TRBJ2-5; maybe TRBD1 (5 bases). Germline lookup yields CDR1 SGHVS and CDR2 FQNEAQ. The CDR3 is made up of 18 amino acids. V shed 1 base and J shed 1 base, with 19 bases lying between them. The CDR3 region is CASSLVSGELGAQETQYF. CDR3 nucleotides: TGTGCCAGCAGCTTAGTTTCCGGAGAGCTAGGGGCCCAAGAGACCCAGTACTTC.

CDR3 residues: CASSLVGSADNEKLFF. CDR3 nucleotide sequence: TGTGCCAGCTCACTGGTGGGCTCAGCCGATAATGAAAAACTGTTTTTT. This chain connects TRBV18 to TRBJ1-4; D gene uncertain. Trimming took off 4 bases at V and 4 bases at J, with 16 bases between the two ends. The germline gives CDR1 KGHSH, CDR2 LQKENI. There are 16 residues in the CDR3.

This clone was seen just once. Distinct nucleotide sequences in the sample also encode this CDR3. The chain couples TRBV2 to TRBJ2-7, with 8 bases fitting TRBD1. Trimming removed 6 bases from V and 2 bases from J; junction bases left unmatched: 6. CDR3 length: 14 amino acids. Germline V CDR1 and CDR2: SNHLY, FYNNEI. CDR3 sequence reads: CASSEQGVTYEQYF. The CDR3 coding sequence is TGTGCCAGCAGCGAACAGGGGGTTACCTACGAGCAGTACTTC.

The V call is TRBV6-5, the J call TRBJ1-1; TRBD1 matches 10 bases. Losses at the gene ends were 6 bases for V and 8 bases for J; bases not matched to a gene: 6. This CDR3 is built from 13 residues. Per germline, CDR1 MNHEY and CDR2 SVGAGI. CDR3 in DNA: TGTGCCAGCAGGACAGGGGGCAATGGAGAAGCTTTCTTT. It encodes CASRTGGNGEAFF.

This sequence joins TRBV6-4 and TRBJ1-1; D gene ambiguous. The V and J ends lost 9 bases and 1 base respectively, with 6 bases between them. The CDR3 spans 11 residues. Germline V lookup: CDR1 MRHNA, CDR2 SNTAGT. CDR3 in amino acids: CARTQNTEAFF. CDR3 DNA: TGTGCCAGAACTCAGAACACTGAAGCTTTCTTT.

The chain uses TRBV13 and TRBJ2-1; 14 bases map to TRBD2. The V gene end was trimmed by 5 bases and the J gene end by 7 bases; junction bases not matched to a gene: 4. CDR1 is PRHDT, CDR2 FYEKMQ, per germline (reference sequence). CDR3 length: 15 amino acids. CDR3 coding DNA: TGTGCCAGCAGCCCCGGACTAGCGGGAGGAAATGAGCAGTTCTTC. The encoded protein is CASSPGLAGGNEQFF.